The rows below give T cell receptor beta chains drawn from one sample of a study of cytomegalovirus exposure and HLA in healthy donors. Sequencing was performed with immunoSEQ multiplex PCR; in TCRdb, only in-frame clones are kept and a portion is missing. The sample lists some 200,000 clones; approximately 86% were seen once. Input material: PBMCs. The receptors shown here come from a man aged 25-45 years in good health and CMV-seropositive. Both conserved end residues are part of each CDR3. The order of the fields is clone size, J gene, V gene, D gene, CDR3 protein, CDR3 DNA. A D gene is named only where the DNA matches it firmly. Size is stated for part of the rows, as once, few or many counts, or as a class when the clone is expanded.

clone size: once
J gene: TRBJ1-1
V gene: TRBV11-3
D gene: NA
CDR3 protein: CASSPNGGLNTEAFF
CDR3 DNA: TGTGCCAGCAGCCCAAACGGAGGCCTAAACACTGAAGCTTTCTTT

clone size: NA
J gene: TRBJ2-3
V gene: TRBV5-1
D gene: NA
CDR3 protein: CASSFGGGSTDTQYF
CDR3 DNA: TGCGCCAGCAGCTTCGGCGGCGGTAGCACAGATACGCAGTATTTT

clone size: NA
J gene: TRBJ2-7
V gene: TRBV6-5
D gene: NA
CDR3 protein: CASSFGRQVYEQYF
CDR3 DNA: TGTGCCAGCAGTTTTGGGCGACAGGTCTACGAGCAGTACTTC

clone size: NA
J gene: TRBJ1-1
V gene: TRBV29-1
D gene: NA
CDR3 protein: CSVELAGQGTEAFF
CDR3 DNA: TGCAGCGTTGAATTAGCAGGCCAAGGCACTGAAGCTTTCTTT

clone size: NA
J gene: TRBJ2-1
V gene: TRBV27
D gene: NA
CDR3 protein: CASLEELDKDYNEQFF
CDR3 DNA: TGTGCCAGCTTAGAAGAACTAGATAAGGACTACAATGAGCAGTTCTTC

clone size: NA
J gene: TRBJ1-2
V gene: TRBV6-1
D gene: NA
CDR3 protein: CASSEAKTGPYGYTF
CDR3 DNA: TGTGCCAGCAGTGAAGCAAAGACCGGCCCCTATGGCTACACCTTC

clone size: NA
J gene: TRBJ2-1
V gene: TRBV29-1
D gene: TRBD2
CDR3 protein: CSAPLAGGYNEQFF
CDR3 DNA: TGCAGCGCCCCACTAGCGGGGGGCTACAATGAGCAGTTCTTC

clone size: NA
J gene: TRBJ1-2
V gene: TRBV6-5
D gene: TRBD1
CDR3 protein: CASMTGTYGYTF
CDR3 DNA: TGTGCCAGCATGACAGGGACCTATGGCTACACCTTC

clone size: NA
J gene: TRBJ2-7
V gene: TRBV10-3
D gene: NA
CDR3 protein: CAISDTNPYEQYF
CDR3 DNA: TGTGCCATCAGTGACACTAATCCCTACGAGCAGTACTTC

clone size: NA
J gene: TRBJ1-1
V gene: TRBV6-5
D gene: NA
CDR3 protein: CASSYPTGSEAFF
CDR3 DNA: TGTGCCAGCAGTTACCCAACAGGGTCTGAAGCTTTCTTT

clone size: NA
J gene: TRBJ2-1
V gene: TRBV6-5
D gene: TRBD2
CDR3 protein: CASSYSPGGNNEQFF
CDR3 DNA: TGTGCCAGCAGTTACTCGCCGGGGGGGAATAATGAGCAGTTCTTC

clone size: few
J gene: TRBJ2-7
V gene: TRBV15
D gene: NA
CDR3 protein: CATSRSFGPSSDEQYF
CDR3 DNA: TGTGCCACCAGCAGATCCTTCGGCCCCAGCAGCGACGAGCAGTACTTC

clone size: NA
J gene: TRBJ2-1
V gene: TRBV6-6
D gene: NA
CDR3 protein: CASSYSSLDGYNEQFF
CDR3 DNA: TGTGCCAGCAGTTACTCGTCTCTAGACGGCTACAATGAGCAGTTCTTC

clone size: NA
J gene: TRBJ2-3
V gene: TRBV19
D gene: NA
CDR3 protein: CASSSPGQSTDTQYF
CDR3 DNA: TGTGCCTCATCCTCTCCTGGACAGTCCACAGATACGCAGTATTTT

clone size: NA
J gene: TRBJ2-7
V gene: TRBV6-5
D gene: TRBD2
CDR3 protein: CASSLGGEATHEQYF
CDR3 DNA: TGTGCCAGCAGCCTCGGGGGGGAGGCTACCCACGAGCAGTACTTC

clone size: NA
J gene: TRBJ2-7
V gene: TRBV7-9
D gene: NA
CDR3 protein: CASSLGSIYYEQYF
CDR3 DNA: TGTGCCAGCAGCTTGGGCAGCATCTACTACGAGCAGTACTTC

clone size: NA
J gene: TRBJ2-7
V gene: TRBV7-3
D gene: TRBD1
CDR3 protein: CASSSTGVYEQYF
CDR3 DNA: TGTGCCAGCAGCTCGACAGGGGTGTACGAGCAGTACTTC

clone size: NA
J gene: TRBJ2-1
V gene: TRBV7-8
D gene: TRBD2
CDR3 protein: CASSLVLAGHEQFF
CDR3 DNA: TGTGCCAGCAGCTTAGTCCTAGCGGGGCATGAGCAGTTCTTC

clone size: NA
J gene: TRBJ1-3
V gene: TRBV5-8
D gene: TRBD1
CDR3 protein: CASSSGQVSGNTIYF
CDR3 DNA: TGTGCCAGCAGCTCGGGACAGGTCTCTGGAAACACCATATATTTT

clone size: NA
J gene: TRBJ1-3
V gene: TRBV30
D gene: NA
CDR3 protein: CAWENTGFSSGNTIYF
CDR3 DNA: TGTGCCTGGGAAAATACAGGGTTCAGCTCTGGAAACACCATATATTTT

clone size: NA
J gene: TRBJ2-7
V gene: TRBV6-5
D gene: NA
CDR3 protein: CASSYSGEEAYEQYF
CDR3 DNA: TGTGCCAGCAGTTACTCGGGGGAAGAAGCCTACGAGCAGTACTTC

clone size: NA
J gene: TRBJ1-1
V gene: TRBV7-9
D gene: NA
CDR3 protein: CASSPRGTEAFF
CDR3 DNA: TGTGCCAGCAGCCCAAGAGGCACTGAAGCTTTCTTT

clone size: NA
J gene: TRBJ2-2
V gene: TRBV7-7
D gene: TRBD2
CDR3 protein: CASSLELAGVTGELFF
CDR3 DNA: TGTGCTAGCAGCTTAGAGCTAGCGGGAGTCACCGGGGAGCTGTTTTTT

clone size: few
J gene: TRBJ1-1
V gene: TRBV11-3
D gene: NA
CDR3 protein: CASRPGGLNTEAFF
CDR3 DNA: TGTGCCAGCCGCCCGGGGGGGCTGAACACTGAAGCTTTCTTT

clone size: NA
J gene: TRBJ2-7
V gene: TRBV27
D gene: NA
CDR3 protein: CASSLDSRGDLQYF
CDR3 DNA: TGTGCCAGCAGTTTAGATAGCCGCGGGGACCTCCAGTACTTC

clone size: NA
J gene: TRBJ2-5
V gene: TRBV11-2
D gene: NA
CDR3 protein: CASSLGRQETQYF
CDR3 DNA: TGTGCCAGCAGCTTAGGTCGCCAAGAGACCCAGTACTTC

clone size: NA
J gene: TRBJ2-5
V gene: TRBV5-6
D gene: TRBD2
CDR3 protein: CASSLRTRRETQYF
CDR3 DNA: TGTGCCAGCAGCTTGCGGACTAGGAGGGAGACCCAGTACTTC

clone size: NA
J gene: TRBJ1-5
V gene: TRBV12-5
D gene: TRBD1
CDR3 protein: CASGSSGGNQPQHF
CDR3 DNA: TGTGCTAGTGGTTCCTCAGGGGGTAATCAGCCCCAGCATTTT

clone size: NA
J gene: TRBJ1-1
V gene: TRBV4-1
D gene: NA
CDR3 protein: CASSQFTIQGRETEAFF
CDR3 DNA: TGCGCCAGCAGCCAATTCACAATACAGGGAAGGGAAACTGAAGCTTTCTTT

clone size: NA
J gene: TRBJ2-7
V gene: TRBV9
D gene: NA
CDR3 protein: CASSATGAFAAEQYF
CDR3 DNA: TGTGCCAGCAGCGCAACAGGCGCTTTCGCGGCCGAGCAGTACTTC

clone size: NA
J gene: TRBJ1-1
V gene: TRBV7-9
D gene: NA
CDR3 protein: CASSLNRRSNLLNTEAFF
CDR3 DNA: TGTGCCAGCAGCTTAAATCGTCGGTCAAACCTTTTGAACACTGAAGCTTTCTTT

clone size: few
J gene: TRBJ2-7
V gene: TRBV14
D gene: NA
CDR3 protein: CASSIRTPSYEQYF
CDR3 DNA: TGTGCCAGCAGCATCCGGACACCGTCCTACGAGCAGTACTTC

clone size: NA
J gene: TRBJ1-5
V gene: TRBV19
D gene: NA
CDR3 protein: CASRGSKGSHYSNQPQHF
CDR3 DNA: TGTGCCAGTAGGGGGTCGAAGGGCAGTCATTATAGCAATCAGCCCCAGCATTTT

clone size: once
J gene: TRBJ1-1
V gene: TRBV14
D gene: NA
CDR3 protein: CASSQEGFATEAFF
CDR3 DNA: TGTGCCAGCAGCCAAGAAGGGTTCGCCACTGAAGCTTTCTTT

clone size: NA
J gene: TRBJ2-7
V gene: TRBV19
D gene: NA
CDR3 protein: CASTPKGTLSGEQYF
CDR3 DNA: TGTGCCAGTACCCCGAAGGGGACCCTCTCTGGGGAGCAGTACTTC

clone size: NA
J gene: TRBJ2-5
V gene: TRBV2
D gene: NA
CDR3 protein: CASKGGTQYF
CDR3 DNA: TGTGCCAGCAAAGGGGGGACCCAGTACTTC

clone size: NA
J gene: TRBJ2-1
V gene: TRBV5-6
D gene: TRBD2
CDR3 protein: CASSLRLAGVSYNEQFF
CDR3 DNA: TGTGCCAGCAGCTTGAGGCTAGCGGGGGTGTCCTACAATGAGCAGTTCTTC

clone size: NA
J gene: TRBJ2-1
V gene: TRBV27
D gene: NA
CDR3 protein: CASRPQGQRPYNEQFF
CDR3 DNA: TGTGCCAGCAGGCCGCAAGGTCAGCGCCCCTACAATGAGCAGTTCTTC

clone size: NA
J gene: TRBJ2-5
V gene: TRBV29-1
D gene: TRBD2
CDR3 protein: CSVYPTSGSGETQYF
CDR3 DNA: TGCAGCGTTTATCCGACTAGCGGGAGTGGAGAGACCCAGTACTTC

clone size: NA
J gene: TRBJ1-1
V gene: TRBV6-5
D gene: NA
CDR3 protein: CASSYIGGDTEAFF
CDR3 DNA: TGTGCCAGCAGTTACATCGGGGGTGATACTGAAGCTTTCTTT

clone size: NA
J gene: TRBJ2-1
V gene: TRBV27
D gene: TRBD1
CDR3 protein: CASSIGQGMGNEQFF
CDR3 DNA: TGTGCCAGCAGTATAGGACAGGGGATGGGCAATGAGCAGTTCTTC

clone size: NA
J gene: TRBJ1-5
V gene: TRBV2
D gene: NA
CDR3 protein: CASSEAATVYQPQHF
CDR3 DNA: TGTGCCAGCAGTGAAGCGGCGACAGTTTATCAGCCCCAGCATTTT

clone size: NA
J gene: TRBJ2-5
V gene: TRBV29-1
D gene: TRBD1
CDR3 protein: CSVEDRDLFQETQYF
CDR3 DNA: TGCAGCGTTGAGGACAGGGACCTCTTCCAAGAGACCCAGTACTTC

clone size: NA
J gene: TRBJ2-1
V gene: TRBV11-2
D gene: TRBD1
CDR3 protein: CASSSPRQGNEQFF
CDR3 DNA: TGTGCCAGCAGCTCCCCTCGACAGGGCAATGAGCAGTTCTTC

clone size: NA
J gene: TRBJ1-1
V gene: TRBV5-1
D gene: NA
CDR3 protein: CASRHTRGNTEAFF
CDR3 DNA: TGCGCCAGTAGACATACCAGGGGAAACACTGAAGCTTTCTTT

clone size: NA
J gene: TRBJ2-5
V gene: TRBV5-1
D gene: NA
CDR3 protein: CASSLRSDTSLETQYF
CDR3 DNA: TGCGCCAGCAGCTTGCGATCAGACACTAGCTTGGAGACCCAGTACTTC